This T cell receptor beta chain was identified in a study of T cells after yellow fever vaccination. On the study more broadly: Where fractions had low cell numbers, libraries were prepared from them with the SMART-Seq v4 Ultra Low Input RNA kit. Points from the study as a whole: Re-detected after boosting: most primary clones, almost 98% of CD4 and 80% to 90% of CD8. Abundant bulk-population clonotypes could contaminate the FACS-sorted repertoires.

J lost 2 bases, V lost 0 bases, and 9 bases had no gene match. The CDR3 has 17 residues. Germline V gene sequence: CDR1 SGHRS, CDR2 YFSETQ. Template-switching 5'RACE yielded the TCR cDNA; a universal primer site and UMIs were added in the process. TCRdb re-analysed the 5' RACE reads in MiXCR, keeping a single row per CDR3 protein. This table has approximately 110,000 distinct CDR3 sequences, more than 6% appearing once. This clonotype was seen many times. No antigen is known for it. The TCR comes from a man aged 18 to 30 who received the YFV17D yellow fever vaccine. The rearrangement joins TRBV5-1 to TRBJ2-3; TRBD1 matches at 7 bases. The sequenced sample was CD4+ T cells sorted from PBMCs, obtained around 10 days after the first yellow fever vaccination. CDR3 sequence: CASSLDGWQGVTDTQYF. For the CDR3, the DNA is TGCGCCAGCAGCTTGGATGGTTGGCAGGGGGTCACAGATACGCAGTATTTT.